These T cell receptor beta chains were read from a single sample in a study of shared T cell receptors in the human thymus. Assay: immunoSEQ multiplex PCR; the TCRdb copy retains only in-frame clones and omits some. The sample lists roughly 410,000 clones, approximately 95% occurring once. Input material: thymocytes. The receptors here all came from a human donor. CDR3s include the opening cysteine and the closing phenylalanine or tryptophan. Fields, in order: J gene, V gene, clone size, CDR3 protein. Where a row states a size, it is once, few, many or the class of an expanded clone; other rows omit it.

TRBJ1-1 TRBV10-3 - CAISPTGGTEAFF
TRBJ2-2 TRBV30 - CAWKPKRLTLTGELFF
TRBJ1-5 TRBV5-8 - CASSRQGAQPQHF
TRBJ1-2 TRBV6-5 - CASSYSRNYGYTF
TRBJ1-3 TRBV27 - CASSFQWATGNTIYF
TRBJ1-4 TRBV7-9 - CASTQEQSEKLFF
TRBJ2-7 TRBV7-3 - CASSLERGHYEQYF
TRBJ2-1 TRBV6-5 - CASRQTGLINNEQFF
TRBJ2-1 TRBV7-9 - CASSQYSGPEGTNEQFF
TRBJ2-7 TRBV28 once CASSFSPWYEQYF
TRBJ1-1 TRBV7-2 - CASSIRQGANTEAFF
TRBJ2-2 TRBV25-1 - CAFGQIGTGELFF
TRBJ1-1 TRBV28 - CASSPIGRKATEAFF
TRBJ1-2 TRBV5-4 - CASSLTGGDNYGYTF
TRBJ2-3 TRBV5-6 - CASSLASGTDTQYF
TRBJ2-5 TRBV7-8 - CASSKDRGGLETQYF
TRBJ2-2 TRBV7-2 - CASSLWRPETAGELFF
TRBJ1-2 TRBV16 - CASSPRGSGEDGYTF
TRBJ1-1 TRBV4-1 - CASSQDLQWGPLNTEAFF
TRBJ1-5 TRBV28 - CASSSIDRASNQPQHF
TRBJ2-7 TRBV27 - CASSTRTGIRSSYEQYF